These T cell receptor beta chains were read from a single sample in a study of radiotherapy plus CTLA-4 blockade in lung cancer. Assay: immunoSEQ multiplex PCR; the TCRdb copy retains only in-frame clones and omits some. Of under 95,000 clones in the sample, around 81% were seen once. The sequenced sample was peripheral blood, obtained from a patient treated with radiotherapy plus ipilimumab. The receptors were gathered from a human donor with non-small cell lung cancer whose response to radiotherapy plus ipilimumab could not be evaluated. Some clones in this sample may be carry-over from other donors' samples. Each CDR3 is given without its conserved first and last residue.

j_call v_call cdr3_aa
TRBJ2-7 TRBV28 ASSTSPLSYEQY
TRBJ2-5 TRBV7-9 ASSRYRGMVETQY
TRBJ1-4 TRBV30 AWSRTATNEKLF
TRBJ1-2 TRBV2 ASRGQGGYGYT
TRBJ2-7 TRBV29-1 SVEAGGSEQY
TRBJ2-7 TRBV9 ASSEGLAYEQY
TRBJ2-3 TRBV6-5 ASSYGTGADTQY
TRBJ2-2 TRBV5-1 ASSSGVDTGELF
TRBJ1-1 TRBV6-6 ASSSIQGAEAF
TRBJ2-3 TRBV5-6 ASSFRRRGGPGGPQY
TRBJ2-3 TRBV6-4 ASSDSKGGTDTQY
TRBJ1-5 TRBV6-5 ASSSSSGNQPQH
TRBJ1-1 TRBV7-2 ASSPTGGLNTEAF
TRBJ2-7 TRBV27 ASSLTPGTGGSYEQY
TRBJ2-1 TRBV11-3 ASSSGGNEQF
TRBJ2-1 TRBV6-5 ASSYSSVARVDEQF
TRBJ2-3 TRBV27 ASSLGGLAGADTQY
TRBJ1-6 TRBV19 ASSPQGAMYNSPLH
TRBJ1-2 TRBV2 ASREQGNYT
TRBJ2-3 TRBV7-3 ARSSPEQGGTTDTQY
TRBJ2-1 TRBV27 ASSSGGAYNEQF
TRBJ1-3 TRBV23-1 ASSQRCSYSSGNTIY
TRBJ2-1 TRBV5-1 ATKEGASQNEQF
TRBJ2-5 TRBV4-2 ASSQAQGAKTQY
TRBJ1-3 TRBV30 ACPDGGQAIGNTIY
TRBJ2-5 TRBV5-1 ASSLGAGEETQY
TRBJ2-4 TRBV21-1 ASSKDGQGTKNIQY
TRBJ2-6 TRBV27 ASWDRDSGANVLT
TRBJ2-3 TRBV6-1 ASSEGLAGGRTSTDTQY
TRBJ1-2 TRBV25-1 ASSERTGANYGYT
TRBJ2-5 TRBV6-5 ASTNPTGVGEQY
TRBJ1-4 TRBV4-1 ASSSGQGGEKLF
TRBJ1-6 TRBV28 ASSLEYRGLSPLH
TRBJ2-3 TRBV28 ASSFNTDTQY
TRBJ1-6 TRBV2 ASNGDRDSPLH
TRBJ1-6 TRBV5-6 ASSHSGSPLH
TRBJ1-2 TRBV19 ASGTGYGYT
TRBJ2-5 TRBV14 ASSRSGLAGRRETQY
NA TRBV4-2 ASSQAVDNEQY
TRBJ2-3 TRBV9 ASSISTGASGGGTDTQY
TRBJ2-3 TRBV28 ASSSIAGGTDTQY
TRBJ2-2 TRBV6-4 ASSYNSGGNTGELF
TRBJ1-3 TRBV19 ASSIQGPGNTIY
TRBJ1-5 TRBV15 ATSKSGTNPLYQPQH
TRBJ2-3 TRBV11-2 ASSWRGFTGTDTQY
TRBJ1-4 TRBV7-2 ASSLGATGWGEKLF
TRBJ2-5 TRBV5-1 ASSSGVAGIQETQY
TRBJ2-7 TRBV6-5 ASRGGLGSYEQY
TRBJ1-1 TRBV7-9 ASSPGMNTEAF
TRBJ2-1 TRBV7-9 ASSPPPGREQF
TRBJ2-3 TRBV6-5 ASSYSSVQGDTQY
TRBJ2-6 TRBV5-6 ASSLALLAGAGANVLT
TRBJ1-1 TRBV9 ASSVETAPLAAF